This T cell receptor (beta chain) was captured in a study of HIV-infected patients and healthy controls. The germline gives CDR1 MNHNY, CDR2 SVGAGI (reference sequence). The V end was cut by 4 bases, the J end by 0 bases, with 12 bases between. CDR3 length equals 15 residues. Via MiXCR, TCRdb re-called the 5' RACE reads, giving one row per CDR3 protein. The sample lists approximately 64,000 distinct CDR3 sequences, roughly 19% occurring once. This clonotype was observed at least ten times. J is TRBJ1-2 and V is TRBV6-6; unclear D gene. Material: CD4+ T cells from blood. This sequence originates from a human donor in good health. The CDR3 bases are TGTGCCAGCAGTTTGGTGATCGAAACTAACTATGGCTACACCTTC. It encodes CASSLVIETNYGYTF.